These 21 T cell receptor beta chains originate from one sample sequenced in a study of CD8+ T cells in alopecia areata. Sequencing relied on a cDNA template that was reverse transcribed from extracted RNA. Assay used: immunoSEQ multiplex PCR; TCRdb lists only in-frame clones, some missing. This table has approximately 200,000 clones, roughly three fifths appearing once. Treatment given: oral pan-JAK inhibitor, 5-10 mg twice daily. The material was CD4+ T cells sorted from blood, obtained at week 4, from a patient treated with tofacitinib. These receptors came from a human donor with alopecia areata.

The chain uses TRBV29-1 and TRBJ2-7; D is unresolved. V lost 6 bases to trimming and J lost 2 bases, with 11 bases between them. In germline, CDR1 is SQVTM, CDR2 ANQGSEA. The CDR3 spans 12 residues. The CDR3 nucleotides are TGCAGCGTAAAGCTTGGCCCCTACGAGCAGTACTTC. Amino acid sequence: CSVKLGPYEQYF.

The V call is TRBV6-5, the J call TRBJ2-3; 10 bases map to TRBD1. Germline lookup yields CDR1 MNHEY and CDR2 SVGAGI. The CDR3 has 15 amino acids. V was pared by 6 bases and J by 2 bases, with 5 bases of the junction left unmatched. The CDR3 here is CASSRDRGDTDTQYF. In DNA form, the CDR3 reads TGTGCCAGCAGCCGGGACAGGGGAGACACAGATACGCAGTATTTT.

There are a few counts of this clone. The chain couples TRBV11-2 to TRBJ2-1, with D uncertain. This CDR3 spans 11 amino acids. The ends were cut back, 0 bases at V and 6 bases at J, with 0 bases in the middle. Per the germline V gene, CDR1 is SGHAT and CDR2 is FQNNGV. CDR3 sequence (DNA): TGTGCCAGCAGCTTAGACAATGAGCAGTTCTTC. This encodes CASSLDNEQFF. The whole variable domain, filled in from reference TRBV11-2 and TRBJ2-1, reads EAGVAQSPRYKIIEKRQSVAFWCNPISGHATLYWYQQILGQGPKLLIQFQNNGVVDDSQLPKDRFSAERLKGVDSTLKIQPAKLEDSAVYLCASSLDNEQFFGPGTRLTVL.

V usage is TRBV30 and J usage is TRBJ2-7, with D uncertain. This CDR3 spans 11 amino acids. The germline V gene has CDR1 GTSNPN and CDR2 SVGIG (reference sequence). V dropped 5 bases and J dropped 5 bases, with 10 bases sitting between them. The CDR3 spells CAWGSFHEQYF. The CDR3 DNA sequence: TGTGCCTGGGGTTCTTTTCACGAGCAGTACTTC.

The rearrangement uses TRBV7-6 and TRBJ2-3; 7 bases match TRBD1. The CDR3 contains 14 residues. Per the germline V gene, CDR1 is SGHVS and CDR2 is FNYEAQ. V shed 6 bases and J 3 bases; nucleotides not matched to a gene: 6. The CDR3 DNA reads as TGTGCCAGCAGTTCCACAGGGGAGACAGATACGCAGTATTTT. Residues: CASSSTGETDTQYF.

The J gene is TRBJ2-3, the V gene TRBV4-1, with 9 bases aligning to TRBD2. The CDR3 is 16 amino acids. Germline assignment: CDR1 MGHRA and CDR2 YSYEKL. Trimming at V came to 4 bases and at J to 6 bases, leaving 11 bases not matched to a gene. The DNA for the CDR3 is TGCGCCAGCAGCCGGCATAGCGGGAGCGGGGCGGATACGCAGTATTTT. Translation gives CASSRHSGSGADTQYF.

With regard to this clone: A read error is possible here, since a much larger clone lies one base away. The chain carries TRBV7-9 and TRBJ2-5; D ambiguous. This CDR3 is 12 amino acids long. Trimming removed 3 bases from V and 2 bases from J, with 4 bases in between. CDR1 is SEHNR, CDR2 FQNEAQ, per germline (reference sequence). This CDR3 reads CASSFGQETQYF. The CDR3 DNA follows: TGTGCCAGCAGCTTTGGACAAGAGACCCAGTACTTC.

The chain combines TRBV2 with TRBJ1-5; D might be TRBD1 (5 bases). From germline, CDR1 is SNHLY and CDR2 FYNNEI. V lost 2 bases and J lost 4, with 9 bases in between. This CDR3 has 14 residues. DNA of the CDR3: TGTGCCAGCAGTGAACAGGGAGTTAATCAGCCCCAGCATTTT. This encodes CASSEQGVNQPQHF.

The chain carries TRBV7-9 and TRBJ2-5, with D tentatively TRBD2 (5 bases). Between the trimmed V and J ends, which lost 5 bases and 1 base, there was a span of 11 bases. Germline values: CDR1 SEHNR, CDR2 FQNEAQ (reference sequence). The CDR3 is 14 residues long. DNA for the CDR3: TGTGCCAGCAGCCTAGGACGGGGCCAAGAGACCCAGTACTTC. This codes for CASSLGRGQETQYF.

The CDR3 protein is CASSFRTERYEQYF. The DNA for the CDR3 is TGTGCCAGCAGCTTTAGGACAGAAAGGTACGAGCAGTACTTC. The V call is TRBV7-2, the J call TRBJ2-7, with D maybe TRBD1 (6 bases). The V gene lost 3 bases and the J gene lost 4 bases, with 13 bases spanning the gap. The CDR3 has 14 amino acids. The germline gives CDR1 SGHTA, CDR2 FQGNSA.

In nucleotides, the CDR3 is TGTGCCTGGAACCTCTGGACAGGGGCGCAAGAGACCCAGTACTTC. Translated: CAWNLWTGAQETQYF. V gene TRBV30 combines with J gene TRBJ2-5; 9 nucleotides match TRBD1. Losses at the gene ends were 4 bases for V and 2 bases for J; bases not matched to a gene: 8. This CDR3 has 15 residues. Germline V gives CDR1 GTSNPN, CDR2 SVGIG (reference sequence).

A few counts support this clone. The genes are TRBV5-1 and TRBJ2-7, with 7 bases lining up with TRBD2. This CDR3 region has 13 residues. Germline V gene data show CDR1 as SGHRS and CDR2 as YFSETQ. V shed 0 bases and J 6 bases; nucleotides not matched to a gene: 3. The CDR3 here is CASSLVGRTEQYF. As DNA, the CDR3 is TGCGCCAGCAGCTTGGTCGGGAGGACCGAGCAGTACTTC.

This chain links TRBV5-1 with TRBJ2-1; 8 bases align to TRBD2. Germline loops: CDR1 SGHRS, CDR2 YFSETQ. This CDR3 has 16 residues. Germline trimming cut 4 bases from V and 2 bases from J; bases unmatched to any gene: 8. CDR3 protein: CASSLGLAAPYNEQFF. The DNA for the CDR3 is TGCGCCAGCAGCCTTGGACTAGCTGCCCCCTACAATGAGCAGTTCTTC.

The rearrangement links TRBV18 to TRBJ2-7; D not resolved. Germline lookup yields CDR1 KGHSH and CDR2 LQKENI. The CDR3 is made up of 15 amino acids. V was trimmed by 3 bases and J by 3 bases, leaving 15 bases between them. The CDR3 here is CASSPSVKSIYEQYF. The CDR3, as DNA: TGTGCCAGCTCACCTTCGGTGAAGTCGATCTACGAGCAGTACTTC.

This clone showed up just a few times. The rearrangement links TRBV2 to TRBJ2-1, with TRBD2 matching 8 bases. The J segment lost 11 bases and the V segment lost 4 bases, leaving 10 bases of the junction unmatched. Per germline, CDR1 SNHLY and CDR2 FYNNEI. This CDR3 has 14 amino acids. CDR3 loop: CASSVSSGASQQFF. CDR3 nucleotides: TGTGCCAGCAGTGTGAGTAGCGGGGCTTCCCAGCAGTTCTTC.

Concerning this clone: The sample carries other DNA sequences with the same CDR3. This rearrangement joins TRBV30 to TRBJ2-7; D is unclear. Germline V gene sequence: CDR1 GTSNPN, CDR2 SVGIG (reference sequence). The CDR3 length is 12 residues. V lost 0 bases, J lost 4 bases, and 7 bases lay in between. CDR3 region: CAWSVLGYEQYF. CDR3 nucleotide sequence: TGTGCCTGGAGTGTACTCGGATACGAGCAGTACTTC.

V usage is TRBV30 and J usage is TRBJ2-7; D remains ambiguous. Germline loops: CDR1 GTSNPN, CDR2 SVGIG (reference sequence). V was cut by 2 bases and J by 2 bases, with 19 bases left in between. This CDR3 has 16 amino acids. CDR3 residues: CAWSPPGRQSTYEQYF. In DNA, the CDR3 is TGTGCCTGGAGTCCGCCCGGTAGACAAAGTACCTACGAGCAGTACTTC.

This clone was counted only a few times. This chain links TRBV19 with TRBJ1-5; 8 nucleotides align to TRBD1. The CDR3 totals 16 residues. The germline V gene has CDR1 LNHDA and CDR2 SQIVND (reference sequence). V lost 4 bases to trimming and J lost 0 bases; unmatched junction nucleotides: 5. CDR3 in amino acids: CASSSTGGFSNQPQHF. The CDR3 DNA follows: TGTGCCAGTAGTAGCACAGGGGGTTTTAGCAATCAGCCCCAGCATTTT.

This rearrangement joins TRBV27 to TRBJ2-7; 8 positions agree with TRBD2. The CDR3 sequence is 15 residues long. The trim removed 4 bases at V and 0 bases at J, leaving 5 bases unmatched. Per the germline V gene, CDR1 is MNHEY and CDR2 is SMNVEV (reference sequence). This CDR3 is CASSSVAGISYEQYF. For the CDR3, the DNA is TGTGCCAGCAGTTCCGTAGCGGGGATCTCCTACGAGCAGTACTTC.

The chain joins TRBV5-1 to TRBJ2-1; TRBD2 might be the D (6 bases). Germline V lookup: CDR1 SGHRS, CDR2 YFSETQ. This CDR3 comprises 15 residues. With 0 bases removed from V and 6 bases from J, the gap between germline ends came to 13 bases. The CDR3 reads CASSLAALASNEQFF. CDR3 in DNA: TGCGCCAGCAGCTTGGCCGCACTAGCAAGCAATGAGCAGTTCTTC.

The chain couples TRBV2 to TRBJ1-1, with D hard to call. This CDR3 comprises 11 residues. V was clipped by 8 bases and J by 5 bases, with 9 bases between them. Germline values: CDR1 SNHLY, CDR2 FYNNEI. CDR3 nucleotide sequence: TGTGCCAGCGCAGGTCGAACTGAAGCTTTCTTT. Its translation: CASAGRTEAFF.